This T cell receptor beta chain derives from a study of shared clonotypes between healthy human individuals. Study-wide findings and caveats: Non-shared clonotypes were found to have lower generation probabilities than the clonotypes that were shared by all four of the sorted-subset donors. An expected dependence of interdonor clonotype sharing on sequencing depth was noted. Incompleteness in sorted-subset sequencing, despite large depth, was shown by rarefaction.

This clone was seen a single time. Its antigen is unidentified. Germline assignment: CDR1 SGHAT and CDR2 FQNNGV. The length of the CDR3 is 17 residues. V lost 1 base and J lost 3; bases outside the gene matches: 10. The data were produced by immunoSEQ multiplex PCR, yet TCRdb's version contains in-frame clones alone and is incomplete. The sample comprises roughly 2.2 million clones, around 93% of which are singletons, and 0.37% rests with the top ten. The TCR comes from a young man in good health. Some clones in this sample may be carry-over from other donors' samples. The sequencing input was naive CD4+ T cells from PBMCs. Subset in this sample: CD45RA+ positively selected. The chain carries TRBV11-2 and TRBJ2-3; TRBD1 matches at 7 bases. The CDR3 loop is CASSLGRGQPVTDTQYF. The CDR3 bases are TGTGCCAGCAGCTTAGGCCGGGGACAGCCTGTAACAGATACGCAGTATTTT.